This T cell receptor (delta chain) was found in a study of gamma-delta chains in newborns, infants, children. Turning to the study itself: Innate gammadelta T cells reportedly expand polyclonally right after birth, driven by microbial exposure, per the title.

TCRdb re-identified clones in the reads via CATT. The sample holds under 8,000 delta-chain clones, 0.55% to 0.7% seen once. The CDR3 has 18 residues. Germline V lookup: CDR1 GEAIGNYY, CDR2 EKD. V was clipped by 2 bases and J by 2 bases; unmatched bases: 7. This clone was seen a few times. TCRdb attributes to this sequence the protein of a much larger clone, which differs from the DNA translation at residue 7; a read error is likely, and the protein displayed is translated from the DNA. V gene TRDV2 combines with J gene TRDJ3; 8 positions agree with TRDD3. The sequence came from a child who was a newborn, infant or young child, either healthy, febrile or measles-vaccinated (not recorded which). The specimen was blood. The DNA for the CDR3 is TGTGCCTGTGACAAAATACCGGGGGATACCTGGGACACCCGACAGATGTTTTTC. It codes for CACDKIPGDTWDTRQMFF.